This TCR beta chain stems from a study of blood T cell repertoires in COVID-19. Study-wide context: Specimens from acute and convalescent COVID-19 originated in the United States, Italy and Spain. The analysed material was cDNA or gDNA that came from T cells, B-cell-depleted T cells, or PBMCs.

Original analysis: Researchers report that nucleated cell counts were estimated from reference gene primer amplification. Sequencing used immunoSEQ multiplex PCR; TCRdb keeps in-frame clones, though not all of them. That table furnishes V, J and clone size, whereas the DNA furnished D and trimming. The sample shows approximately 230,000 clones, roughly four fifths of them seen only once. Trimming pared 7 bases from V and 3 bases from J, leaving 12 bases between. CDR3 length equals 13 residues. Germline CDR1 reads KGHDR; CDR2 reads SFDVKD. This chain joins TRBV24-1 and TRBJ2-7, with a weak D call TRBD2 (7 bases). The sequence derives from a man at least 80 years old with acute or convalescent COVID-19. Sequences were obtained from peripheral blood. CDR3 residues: CATRAGANYEQYF. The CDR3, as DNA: TGTGCCACCAGGGCGGGGGCCAACTACGAGCAGTACTTC.